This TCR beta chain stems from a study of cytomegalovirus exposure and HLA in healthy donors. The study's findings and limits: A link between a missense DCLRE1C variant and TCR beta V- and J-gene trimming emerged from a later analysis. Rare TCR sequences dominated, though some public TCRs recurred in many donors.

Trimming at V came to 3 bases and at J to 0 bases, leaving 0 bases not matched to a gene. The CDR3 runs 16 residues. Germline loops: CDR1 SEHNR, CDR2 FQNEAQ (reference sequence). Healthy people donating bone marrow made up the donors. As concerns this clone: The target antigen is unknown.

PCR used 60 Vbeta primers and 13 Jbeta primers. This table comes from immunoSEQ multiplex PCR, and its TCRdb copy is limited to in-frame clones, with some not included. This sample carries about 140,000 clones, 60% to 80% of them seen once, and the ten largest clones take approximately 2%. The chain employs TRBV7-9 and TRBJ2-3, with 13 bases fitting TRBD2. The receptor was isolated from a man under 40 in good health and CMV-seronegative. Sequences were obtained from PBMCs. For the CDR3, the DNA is TGTGCCAGCAGCTTGGGACTAGCGGGAAGCACAGATACGCAGTATTTT. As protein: CASSLGLAGSTDTQYF. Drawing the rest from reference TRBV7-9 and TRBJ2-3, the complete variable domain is DTGVSQNPRHKITKRGQNVTFRCDPISEHNRLYWYRQTLGQGPEFLTYFQNEAQLEKSRLLSDRFSAERPKGSFSTLEIQRTEQGDSAMYLCASSLGLAGSTDTQYFGPGTRLTVL.